This TCR beta chain was obtained from a study of blood T cell repertoires in COVID-19. Germline CDR1 is DFQATT and CDR2 is SNEGSKA (reference sequence). The CDR3 has 11 residues. The V end was cut by 6 bases, the J end by 6 bases, with 10 bases between. Measured with immunoSEQ multiplex PCR; TCRdb has only the in-frame clones, and not every one. The sample consists of under 200,000 clones, approximately 86% of them appearing once. This clonotype was sampled from an older man with acute or convalescent COVID-19. Material for sequencing was peripheral blood. The chain links TRBV20-1 to TRBJ2-3; possible D gene TRBD2, 6 bases. The DNA for the CDR3 is TGCAGTGCCGGGAGACGGGATACGCAGTATTTT. Its translation is CSAGRRDTQYF.